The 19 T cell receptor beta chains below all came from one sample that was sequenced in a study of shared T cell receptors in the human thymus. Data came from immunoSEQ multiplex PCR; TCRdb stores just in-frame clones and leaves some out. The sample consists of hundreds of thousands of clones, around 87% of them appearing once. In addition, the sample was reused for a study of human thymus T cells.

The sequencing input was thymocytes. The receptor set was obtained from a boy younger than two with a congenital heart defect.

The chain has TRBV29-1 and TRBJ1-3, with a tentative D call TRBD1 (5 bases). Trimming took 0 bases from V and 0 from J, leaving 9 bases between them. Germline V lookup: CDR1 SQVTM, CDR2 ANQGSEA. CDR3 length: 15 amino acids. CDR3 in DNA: TGCAGCGTTGAAGAGGAGACAGCCTCTGGAAACACCATATATTTT. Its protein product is CSVEEETASGNTIYF.

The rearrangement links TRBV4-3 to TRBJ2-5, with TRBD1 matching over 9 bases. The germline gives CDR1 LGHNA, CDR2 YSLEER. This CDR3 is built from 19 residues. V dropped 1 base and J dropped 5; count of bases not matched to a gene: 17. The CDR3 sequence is CASSQGPGVIQGARETQYF. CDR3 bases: TGCGCCAGCAGCCAAGGTCCCGGTGTTATACAGGGGGCGCGTGAGACCCAGTACTTC.

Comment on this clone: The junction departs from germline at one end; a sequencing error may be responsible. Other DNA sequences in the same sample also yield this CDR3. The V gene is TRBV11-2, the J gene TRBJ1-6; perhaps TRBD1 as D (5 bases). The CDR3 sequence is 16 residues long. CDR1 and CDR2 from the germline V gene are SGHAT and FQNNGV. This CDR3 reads CASSLVNRFDNSPLHF. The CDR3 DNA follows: TGTGCCAGCAGCTTAGTGAACAGGTTTGATAATTCCCCCCTCCACTTT.

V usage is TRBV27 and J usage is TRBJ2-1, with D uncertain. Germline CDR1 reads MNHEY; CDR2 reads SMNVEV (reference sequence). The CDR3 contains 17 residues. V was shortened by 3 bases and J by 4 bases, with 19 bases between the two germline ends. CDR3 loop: CASSLSPLVRWYNEQFF. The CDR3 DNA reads TGTGCCAGCAGTTTGTCCCCGCTAGTAAGATGGTACAATGAGCAGTTCTTC.

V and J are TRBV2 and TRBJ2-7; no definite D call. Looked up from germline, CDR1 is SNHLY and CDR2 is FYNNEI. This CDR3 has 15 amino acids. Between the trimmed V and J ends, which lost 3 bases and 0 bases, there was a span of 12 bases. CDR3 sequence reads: CASSDFGSVSYEQYF. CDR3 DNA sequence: TGTGCCAGCAGTGATTTTGGCTCTGTCTCCTACGAGCAGTACTTC.

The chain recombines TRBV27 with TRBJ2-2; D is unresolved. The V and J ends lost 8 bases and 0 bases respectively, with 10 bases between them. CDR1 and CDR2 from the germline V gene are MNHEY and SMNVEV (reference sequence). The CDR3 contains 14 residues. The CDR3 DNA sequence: TGTGCCAGCGCAAGCGCAGCGAACACCGGGGAGCTGTTTTTT. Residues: CASASAANTGELFF.

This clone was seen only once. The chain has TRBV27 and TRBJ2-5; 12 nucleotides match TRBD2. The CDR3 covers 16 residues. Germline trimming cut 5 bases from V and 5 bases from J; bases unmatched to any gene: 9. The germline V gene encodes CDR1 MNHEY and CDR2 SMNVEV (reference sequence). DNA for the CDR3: TGTGCCAGCAGTACCTCTAGCGGGGGGGCCGGGGAGACCCAGTACTTC. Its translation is CASSTSSGGAGETQYF.

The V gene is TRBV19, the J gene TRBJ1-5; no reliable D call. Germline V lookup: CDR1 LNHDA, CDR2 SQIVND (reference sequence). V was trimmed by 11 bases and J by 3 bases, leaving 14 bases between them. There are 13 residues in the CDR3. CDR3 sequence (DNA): TGTGCCTCTAACCGCAGGTACAATCAGCCCCAGCATTTT. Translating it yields CASNRRYNQPQHF.

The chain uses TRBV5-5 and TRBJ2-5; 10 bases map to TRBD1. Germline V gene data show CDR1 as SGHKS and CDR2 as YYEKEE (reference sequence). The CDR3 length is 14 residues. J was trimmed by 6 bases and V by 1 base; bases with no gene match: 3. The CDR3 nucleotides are TGTGCCAGCAGCTTGAGGGACAGGGGAAAGACCCAGTACTTC. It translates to CASSLRDRGKTQYF.

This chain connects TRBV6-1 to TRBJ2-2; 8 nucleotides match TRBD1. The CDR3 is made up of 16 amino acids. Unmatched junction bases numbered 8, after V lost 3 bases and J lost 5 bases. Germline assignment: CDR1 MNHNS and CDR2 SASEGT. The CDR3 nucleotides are TGTGCCAGCAGTGAGCAGGACAGGGTGGGGACCGGGGAGCTGTTTTTT. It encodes CASSEQDRVGTGELFF.

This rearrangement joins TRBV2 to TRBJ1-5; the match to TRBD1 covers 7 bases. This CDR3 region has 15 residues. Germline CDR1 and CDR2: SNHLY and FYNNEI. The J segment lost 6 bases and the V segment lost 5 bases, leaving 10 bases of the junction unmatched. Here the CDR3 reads CASSPVDREGQPQHF. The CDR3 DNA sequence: TGTGCCAGCAGTCCCGTCGACAGGGAAGGTCAGCCCCAGCATTTT.

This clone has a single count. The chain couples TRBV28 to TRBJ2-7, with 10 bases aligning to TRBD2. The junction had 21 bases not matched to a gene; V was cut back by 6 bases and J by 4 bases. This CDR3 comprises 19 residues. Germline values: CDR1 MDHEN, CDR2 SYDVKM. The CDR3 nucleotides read TGTGCCAGCAGGGCCCCCGGGCAGGGAAAGCGGGGGGGCAGATACGAGCAGTACTTC. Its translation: CASRAPGQGKRGGRYEQYF.

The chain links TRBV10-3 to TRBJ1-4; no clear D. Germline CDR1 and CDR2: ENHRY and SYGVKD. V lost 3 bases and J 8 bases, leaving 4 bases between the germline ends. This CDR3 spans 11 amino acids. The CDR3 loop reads CAISDREKLFF. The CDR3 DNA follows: TGTGCCATCAGTGACAGGGAAAAACTGTTTTTT.

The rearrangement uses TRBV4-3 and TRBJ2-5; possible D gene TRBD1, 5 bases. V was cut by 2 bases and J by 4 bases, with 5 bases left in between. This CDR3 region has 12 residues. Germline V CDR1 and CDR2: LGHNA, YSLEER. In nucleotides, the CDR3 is TGCGCCAGCAGCCAACAGGGAGAGACCCAGTACTTC. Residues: CASSQQGETQYF.

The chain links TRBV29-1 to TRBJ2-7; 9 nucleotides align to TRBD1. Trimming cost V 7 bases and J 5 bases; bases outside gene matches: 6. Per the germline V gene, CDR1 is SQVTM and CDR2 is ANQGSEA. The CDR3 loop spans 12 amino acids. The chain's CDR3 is CSAGQGFDEQYF. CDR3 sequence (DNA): TGCAGCGCGGGACAGGGTTTTGACGAGCAGTACTTC.

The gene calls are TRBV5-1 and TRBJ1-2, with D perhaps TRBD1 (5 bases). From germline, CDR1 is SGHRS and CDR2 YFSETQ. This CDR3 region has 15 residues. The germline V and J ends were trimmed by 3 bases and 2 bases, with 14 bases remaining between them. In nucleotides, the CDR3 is TGCGCCAGCAGCTCGGATCGACAGAGGAACTATGGCTACACCTTC. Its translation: CASSSDRQRNYGYTF.

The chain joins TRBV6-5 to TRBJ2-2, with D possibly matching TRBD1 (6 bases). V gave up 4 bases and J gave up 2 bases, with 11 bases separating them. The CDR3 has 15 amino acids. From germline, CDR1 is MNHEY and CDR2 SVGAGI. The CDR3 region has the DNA TGTGCCAGCAGTTCCACGGACAGAAACACCGGGGAGCTGTTTTTT. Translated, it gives CASSSTDRNTGELFF.

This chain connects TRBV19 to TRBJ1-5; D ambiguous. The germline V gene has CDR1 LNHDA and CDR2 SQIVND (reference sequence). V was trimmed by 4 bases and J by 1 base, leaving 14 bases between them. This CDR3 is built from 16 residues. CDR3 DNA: TGTGCCAGTAGTACCCTTGGAGGTGGGAGCAATCAGCCCCAGCATTTT. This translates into CASSTLGGGSNQPQHF. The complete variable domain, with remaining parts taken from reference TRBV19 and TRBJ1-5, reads DGGITQSPKYLFRKEGQNVTLSCEQNLNHDAMYWYRQDPGQGLRLIYYSQIVNDFQKGDIAEGYSVSREKKESFPLTVTSAQKNPTAFYLCASSTLGGGSNQPQHFGDGTRLSIL.

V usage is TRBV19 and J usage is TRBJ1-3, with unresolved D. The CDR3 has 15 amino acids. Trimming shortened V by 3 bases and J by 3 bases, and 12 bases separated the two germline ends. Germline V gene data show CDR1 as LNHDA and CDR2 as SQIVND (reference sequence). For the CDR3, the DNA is TGTGCCAGTAGTATTGGTCCGAATAGTGGAAACACCATATATTTT. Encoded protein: CASSIGPNSGNTIYF.